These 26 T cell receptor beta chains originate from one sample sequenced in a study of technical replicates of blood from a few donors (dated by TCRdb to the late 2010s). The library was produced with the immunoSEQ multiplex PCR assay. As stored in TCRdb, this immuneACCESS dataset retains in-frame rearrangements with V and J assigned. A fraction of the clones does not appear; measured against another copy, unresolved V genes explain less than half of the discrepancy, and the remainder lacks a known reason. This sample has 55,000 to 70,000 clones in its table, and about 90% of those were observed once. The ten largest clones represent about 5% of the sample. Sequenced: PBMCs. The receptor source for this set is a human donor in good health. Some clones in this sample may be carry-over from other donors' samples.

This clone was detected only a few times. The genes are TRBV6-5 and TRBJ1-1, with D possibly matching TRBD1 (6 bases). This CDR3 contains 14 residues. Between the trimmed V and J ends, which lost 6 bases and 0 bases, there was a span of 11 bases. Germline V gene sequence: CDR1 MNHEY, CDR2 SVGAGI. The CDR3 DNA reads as TGTGCCAGCAGCTTGACAGGAATGAACACTGAAGCTTTCTTT. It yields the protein CASSLTGMNTEAFF.

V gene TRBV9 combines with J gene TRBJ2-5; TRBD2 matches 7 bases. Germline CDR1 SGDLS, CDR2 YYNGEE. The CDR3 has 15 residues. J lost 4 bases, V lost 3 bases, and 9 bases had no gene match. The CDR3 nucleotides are TGTGCCAGCAGCGGGAGGAGACTAGCCGGAGAGACCCAGTACTTC. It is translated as CASSGRRLAGETQYF.

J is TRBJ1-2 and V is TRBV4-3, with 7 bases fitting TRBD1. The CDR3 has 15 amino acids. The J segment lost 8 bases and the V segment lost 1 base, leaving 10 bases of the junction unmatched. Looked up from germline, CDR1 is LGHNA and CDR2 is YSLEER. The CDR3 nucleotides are TGCGCCAGCAGCCAAGGCCGTCCGGGGACAGACGGCTACACCTTC. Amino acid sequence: CASSQGRPGTDGYTF.

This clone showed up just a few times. Here the CDR3 reads CASSKLPGETQYF. CDR3 nucleotides: TGTGCCAGTAGCAAACTTCCCGGGGAGACCCAGTACTTC. V usage is TRBV19 and J usage is TRBJ2-5, with no clear D. Germline CDR1 reads LNHDA; CDR2 reads SQIVND (reference sequence). The length of the CDR3 is 13 residues. Trimming shortened V by 6 bases and J by 5 bases, and 13 bases separated the two germline ends.

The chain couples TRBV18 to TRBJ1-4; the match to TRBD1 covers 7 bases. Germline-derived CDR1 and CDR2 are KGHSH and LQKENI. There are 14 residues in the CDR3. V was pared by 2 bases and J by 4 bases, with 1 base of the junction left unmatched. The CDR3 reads CASSPGQDNEKLFF. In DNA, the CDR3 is TGTGCCAGCTCACCAGGACAGGATAATGAAAAACTGTTTTTT.

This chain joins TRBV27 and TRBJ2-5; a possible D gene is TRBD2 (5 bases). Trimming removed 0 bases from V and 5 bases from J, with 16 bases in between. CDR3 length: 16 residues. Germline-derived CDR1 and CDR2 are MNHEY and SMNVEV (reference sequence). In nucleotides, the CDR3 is TGTGCCAGCAGTTTATCGCTTGAGGGAATGCGGGAGACCCAGTACTTC. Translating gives CASSLSLEGMRETQYF.

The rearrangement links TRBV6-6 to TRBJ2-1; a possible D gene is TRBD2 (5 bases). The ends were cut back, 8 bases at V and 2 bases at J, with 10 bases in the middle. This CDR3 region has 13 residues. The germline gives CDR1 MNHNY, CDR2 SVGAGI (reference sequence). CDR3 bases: TGTGCCAGCGGGTTGAGGGCCTACAATGAGCAGTTCTTC. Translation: CASGLRAYNEQFF.

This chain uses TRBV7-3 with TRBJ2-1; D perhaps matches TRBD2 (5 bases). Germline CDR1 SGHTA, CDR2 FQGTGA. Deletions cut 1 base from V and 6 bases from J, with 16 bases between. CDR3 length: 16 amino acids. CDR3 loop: CASSLRMGVGVNEQFF. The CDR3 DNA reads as TGTGCCAGCAGCTTAAGAATGGGAGTCGGAGTCAATGAGCAGTTCTTC.

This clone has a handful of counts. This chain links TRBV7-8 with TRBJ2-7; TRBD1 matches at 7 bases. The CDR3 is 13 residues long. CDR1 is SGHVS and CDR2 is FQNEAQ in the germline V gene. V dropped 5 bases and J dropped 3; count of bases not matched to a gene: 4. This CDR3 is CASSEGQLYEQYF. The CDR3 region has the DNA TGTGCCAGCAGCGAGGGACAGCTCTACGAGCAGTACTTC.

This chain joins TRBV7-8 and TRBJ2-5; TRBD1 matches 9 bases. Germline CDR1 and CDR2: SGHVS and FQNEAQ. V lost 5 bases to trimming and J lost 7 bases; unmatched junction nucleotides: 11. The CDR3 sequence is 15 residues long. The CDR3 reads CASSPTGGIEGTQYF. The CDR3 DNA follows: TGTGCCAGCAGCCCCACAGGGGGCATCGAGGGGACCCAGTACTTC.

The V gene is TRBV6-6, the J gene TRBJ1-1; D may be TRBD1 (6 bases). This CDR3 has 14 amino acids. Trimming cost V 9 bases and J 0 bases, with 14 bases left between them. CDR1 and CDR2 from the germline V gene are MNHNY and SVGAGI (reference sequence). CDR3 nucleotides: TGTGCCAGTGACCTCGGACAGCTGAACACTGAAGCTTTCTTT. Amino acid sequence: CASDLGQLNTEAFF.

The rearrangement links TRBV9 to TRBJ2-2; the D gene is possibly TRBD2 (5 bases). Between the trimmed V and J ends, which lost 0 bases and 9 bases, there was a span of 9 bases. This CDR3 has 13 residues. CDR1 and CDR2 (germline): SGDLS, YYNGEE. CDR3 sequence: CASSVERGRELFF. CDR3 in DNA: TGTGCCAGCAGCGTAGAAAGAGGGCGGGAGCTGTTTTTT.

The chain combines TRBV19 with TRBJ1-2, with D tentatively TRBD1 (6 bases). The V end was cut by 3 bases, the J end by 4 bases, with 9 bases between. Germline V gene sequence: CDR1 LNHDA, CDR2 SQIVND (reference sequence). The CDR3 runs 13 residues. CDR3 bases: TGTGCCAGTAGTATCGGACAGCTCTATGGCTACACCTTC. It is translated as CASSIGQLYGYTF.

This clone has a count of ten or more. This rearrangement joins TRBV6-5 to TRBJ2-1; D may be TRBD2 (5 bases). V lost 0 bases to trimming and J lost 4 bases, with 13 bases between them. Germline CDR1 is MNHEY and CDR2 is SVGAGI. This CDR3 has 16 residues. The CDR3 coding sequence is TGTGCCAGCAGTTACTCGAGTGAGGGCCCGTACAATGAGCAGTTCTTC. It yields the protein CASSYSSEGPYNEQFF.

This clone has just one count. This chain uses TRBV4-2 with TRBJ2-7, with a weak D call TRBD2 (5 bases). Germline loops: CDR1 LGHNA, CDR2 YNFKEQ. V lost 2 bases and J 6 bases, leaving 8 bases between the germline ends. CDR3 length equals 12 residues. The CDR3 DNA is TGTGCCAGCAGCCAATGGGAGAGCGAGCAGTACTTC. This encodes CASSQWESEQYF.

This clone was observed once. This CDR3 reads CASSPSPGTSGALYF. CDR3 nucleotide sequence: TGTGCCAGCAGCCCCAGTCCAGGGACTAGCGGGGCCCTCTACTTC. V usage is TRBV9 and J usage is TRBJ2-7; the match to TRBD2 covers 13 bases. Germline loops: CDR1 SGDLS, CDR2 YYNGEE. Losses at the gene ends were 4 bases for V and 13 bases for J; bases not matched to a gene: 14. The CDR3 runs to 15 residues.

In DNA, the CDR3 is TGTGCCACCGAAGACCTGACCGGAGGGACTGAAGCTTTCTTT. This translates into CATEDLTGGTEAFF. The chain carries TRBV7-9 and TRBJ1-1; no clear D. This CDR3 spans 14 amino acids. CDR1 is SEHNR and CDR2 is FQNEAQ in the germline V gene (reference sequence). V lost 10 bases and J lost 5, with 20 bases in between.

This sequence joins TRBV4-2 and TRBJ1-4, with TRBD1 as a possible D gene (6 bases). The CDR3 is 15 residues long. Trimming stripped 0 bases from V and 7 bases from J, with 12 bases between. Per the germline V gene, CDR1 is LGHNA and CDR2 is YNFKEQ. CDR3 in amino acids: CASSQETGGSEKLFF. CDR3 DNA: TGTGCCAGCAGCCAAGAAACGGGGGGCAGTGAAAAACTGTTTTTT.

Written as DNA, the CDR3 is TGTGCCAGCTCACCCCCGGGGACAGGGAACACTGAAGCTTTCTTT. Translation: CASSPPGTGNTEAFF. V and J are TRBV18 and TRBJ1-1; TRBD1 matches at 8 bases. Germline lookup yields CDR1 KGHSH and CDR2 LQKENI. J lost 1 base, V lost 3 bases, and 4 bases had no gene match. This CDR3 spans 15 amino acids.

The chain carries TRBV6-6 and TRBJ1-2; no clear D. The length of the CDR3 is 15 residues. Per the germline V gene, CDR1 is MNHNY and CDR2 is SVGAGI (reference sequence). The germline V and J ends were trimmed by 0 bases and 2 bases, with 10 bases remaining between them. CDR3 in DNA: TGTGCCAGCAGTTACTCGCCGCAGAAAAACTATGGCTACACCTTC. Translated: CASSYSPQKNYGYTF.

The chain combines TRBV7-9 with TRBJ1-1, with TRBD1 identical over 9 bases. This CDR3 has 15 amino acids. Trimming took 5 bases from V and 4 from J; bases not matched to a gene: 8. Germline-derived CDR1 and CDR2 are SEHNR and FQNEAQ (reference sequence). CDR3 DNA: TGTGCCAGCAGCCCGCAACAGGGGGCGGTCACTGAAGCTTTCTTT. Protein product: CASSPQQGAVTEAFF.

CDR3 amino acids: CASSVGGRAGEQFF. The CDR3 nucleotides read TGTGCCAGTAGTGTGGGCGGGAGGGCCGGTGAGCAGTTCTTC. The genes are TRBV19 and TRBJ2-1; 9 bases agree with TRBD2. Germline CDR1 and CDR2: LNHDA and SQIVND (reference sequence). This CDR3 has 14 residues. V lost 5 bases to trimming and J lost 9 bases; unmatched junction nucleotides: 8.

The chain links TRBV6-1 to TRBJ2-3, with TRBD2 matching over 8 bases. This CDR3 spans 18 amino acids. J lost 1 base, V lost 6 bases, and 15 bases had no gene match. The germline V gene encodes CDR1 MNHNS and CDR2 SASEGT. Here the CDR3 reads CASREIAGLMGRTDTQYF. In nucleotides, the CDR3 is TGTGCCAGCAGGGAAATAGCGGGGTTGATGGGACGCACAGATACGCAGTATTTT.

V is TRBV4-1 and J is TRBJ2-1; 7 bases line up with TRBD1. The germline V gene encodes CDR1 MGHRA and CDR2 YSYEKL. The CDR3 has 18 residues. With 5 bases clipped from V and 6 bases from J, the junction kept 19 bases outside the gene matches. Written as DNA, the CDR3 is TGCGCCAGCAGCGGACGAGTATTTTTGAGGGGACAGAGCAATGAGCAGTTCTTC. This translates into CASSGRVFLRGQSNEQFF.

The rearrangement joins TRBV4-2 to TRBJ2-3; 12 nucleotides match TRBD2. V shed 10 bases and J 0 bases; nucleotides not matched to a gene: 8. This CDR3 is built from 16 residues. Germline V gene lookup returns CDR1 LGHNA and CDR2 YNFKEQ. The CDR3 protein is CATGRTSGASTDTQYF. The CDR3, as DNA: TGTGCCACCGGGAGGACTAGCGGGGCTAGCACAGATACGCAGTATTTT.

As DNA, the CDR3 is TGTGCCAGCAGCCGCCTGGCCGGGAACGTTGGAAACACCATATATTTT. It translates to CASSRLAGNVGNTIYF. The J gene is TRBJ1-3, the V gene TRBV5-6; D gene unclear. This CDR3 comprises 16 residues. The V end lost 4 bases, the J end lost 3 bases, and 17 bases lay between the germline ends. Germline V lookup: CDR1 SGHDT, CDR2 YYEEEE. Drawing the rest from reference TRBV5-6 and TRBJ1-3, the complete variable domain is DAGVTQSPTHLIKTRGQQVTLRCSPKSGHDTVSWYQQALGQGPQFIFQYYEEEERQRGNFPDRFSGHQFPNYSSELNVNALLLGDSALYLCASSRLAGNVGNTIYFGEGSWLTVV.